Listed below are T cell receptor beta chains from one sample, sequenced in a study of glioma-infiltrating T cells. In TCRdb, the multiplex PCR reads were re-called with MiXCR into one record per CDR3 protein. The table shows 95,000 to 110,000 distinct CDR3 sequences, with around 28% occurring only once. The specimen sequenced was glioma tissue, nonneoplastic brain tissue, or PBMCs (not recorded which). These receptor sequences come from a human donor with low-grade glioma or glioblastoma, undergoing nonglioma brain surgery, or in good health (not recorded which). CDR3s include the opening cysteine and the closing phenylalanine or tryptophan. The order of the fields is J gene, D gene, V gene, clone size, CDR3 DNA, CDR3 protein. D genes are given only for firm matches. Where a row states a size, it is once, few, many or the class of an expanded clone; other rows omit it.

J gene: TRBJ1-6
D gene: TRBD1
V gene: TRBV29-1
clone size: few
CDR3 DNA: TGCAGCGTTGAAGTTCTGGGACAGGGCAATTCACCCCTCCACTTT
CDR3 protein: CSVEVLGQGNSPLHF

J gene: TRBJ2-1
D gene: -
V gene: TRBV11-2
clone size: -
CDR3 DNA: TGTGCCAGCGGGGGGGCCGTCTATGAGCAGTTCTTC
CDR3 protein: CASGGAVYEQFF

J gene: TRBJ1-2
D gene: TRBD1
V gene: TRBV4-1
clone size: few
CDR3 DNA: TGCGCCAGCAGCCAGGACAGGGGGGATGGCTACACCTTC
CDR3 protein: CASSQDRGDGYTF

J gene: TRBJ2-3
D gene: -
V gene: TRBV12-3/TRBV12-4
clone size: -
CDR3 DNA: TGTGCCAGCTTACGTAGGGTTAGCACAGATACGCAGTATTTT
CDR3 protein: CASLRRVSTDTQYF

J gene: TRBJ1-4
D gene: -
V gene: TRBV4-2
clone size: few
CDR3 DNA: TGTGCCAGCAGCCAAGATTGGCGAACTAATGAAAAACTGTTTTTT
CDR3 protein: CASSQDWRTNEKLFF

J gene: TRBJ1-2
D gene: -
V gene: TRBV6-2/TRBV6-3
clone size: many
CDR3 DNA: TGTGCCAGCAGTTACATCCTCTTTAACTATGGCTACACCTTC
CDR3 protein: CASSYILFNYGYTF

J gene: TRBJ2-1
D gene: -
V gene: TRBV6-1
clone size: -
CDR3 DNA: TGTGCCAGCAGCGCCGGGAGCGGATACAATGAGCAGTTCTTC
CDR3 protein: CASSAGSGYNEQFF

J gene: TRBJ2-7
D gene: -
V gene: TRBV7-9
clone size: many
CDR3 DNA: TGTGCCAGCAGCACGGACGTTGGCTGGGCCGAGCAGTACTTC
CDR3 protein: CASSTDVGWAEQYF

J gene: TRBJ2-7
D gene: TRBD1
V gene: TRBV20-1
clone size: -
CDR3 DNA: TGCAGTGCCGACGATTGGACAGGGAACGGAAATAAGTACGAGCAGTACTTC
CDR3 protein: CSADDWTGNGNKYEQYF

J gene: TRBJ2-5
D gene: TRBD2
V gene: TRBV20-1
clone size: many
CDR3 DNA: TGCAGTGCTAAGGCTAGCGGGGGACCTAGACAAGAGACCCAGTACTTC
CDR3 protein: CSAKASGGPRQETQYF

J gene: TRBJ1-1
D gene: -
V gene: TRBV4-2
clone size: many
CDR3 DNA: TGTGCCAGCAGCCAAGTGCCCGTTTCTAACGAAGCTTTCTTT
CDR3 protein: CASSQVPVSNEAFF

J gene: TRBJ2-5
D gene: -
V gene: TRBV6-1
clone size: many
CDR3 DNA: TGTGCCAGCAGTGGGCTAGAAGAGACCCAGTACTTC
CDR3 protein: CASSGLEETQYF

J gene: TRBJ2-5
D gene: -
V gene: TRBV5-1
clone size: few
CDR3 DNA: TGCGCCAGCAGCGGGGATGAGACCCAGTACTTC
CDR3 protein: CASSGDETQYF

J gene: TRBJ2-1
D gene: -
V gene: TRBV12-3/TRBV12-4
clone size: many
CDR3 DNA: TGTGCCAGCAGTTTATACATTTACAATGAGCAGTTCTTC
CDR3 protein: CASSLYIYNEQFF

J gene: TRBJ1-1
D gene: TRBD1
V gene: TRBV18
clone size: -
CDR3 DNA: TGTGCCAGCTCGCGGACAGGGGCCCCCCACAAGAACACTGAAGCTTTCTTT
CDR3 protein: CASSRTGAPHKNTEAFF

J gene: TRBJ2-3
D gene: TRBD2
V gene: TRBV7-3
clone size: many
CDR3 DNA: TGTGCCAGCAGCCGGAGCGGGGTGAAGACAGATACGCAGTATTTT
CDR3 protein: CASSRSGVKTDTQYF

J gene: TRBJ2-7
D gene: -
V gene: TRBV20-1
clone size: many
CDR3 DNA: TGCAGTGCTATAGGGGGACGTAGCTCCTACGAGCAGTACTTC
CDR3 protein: CSAIGGRSSYEQYF

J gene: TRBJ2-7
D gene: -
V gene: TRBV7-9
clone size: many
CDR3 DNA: TGTGCCAGCAGCCGAACCTCGGGTCCTCCCTACGAGCAGTACTTC
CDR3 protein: CASSRTSGPPYEQYF

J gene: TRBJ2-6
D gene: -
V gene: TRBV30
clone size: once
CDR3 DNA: TGTGCCTGGAGTGTAGGGTTAGAAACCTCTGGGGCCAACGTCCTGACTTTC
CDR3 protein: CAWSVGLETSGANVLTF

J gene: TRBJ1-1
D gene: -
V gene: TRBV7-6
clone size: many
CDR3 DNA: TGTGCCAGCAGCTTAAGCGGGGGATGGAACACTGAAGCTTTCTTT
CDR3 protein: CASSLSGGWNTEAFF

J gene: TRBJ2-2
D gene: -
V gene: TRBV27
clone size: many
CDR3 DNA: TGTGCCAGCAGTTTCTGGGGGCGAACCGGGGAGCTGTTTTTT
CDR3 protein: CASSFWGRTGELFF

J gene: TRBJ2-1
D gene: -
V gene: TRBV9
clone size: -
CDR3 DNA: TGTGCCAGCAGCGCCGGGACTCATAGCTCCTACAATGAGCAGTTCTTC
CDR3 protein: CASSAGTHSSYNEQFF

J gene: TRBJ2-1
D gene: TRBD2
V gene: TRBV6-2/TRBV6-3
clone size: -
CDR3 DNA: TGTGCCAGCAGTTACGCGGGGGGTTACAATGAGCAGTTCTTC
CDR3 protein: CASSYAGGYNEQFF

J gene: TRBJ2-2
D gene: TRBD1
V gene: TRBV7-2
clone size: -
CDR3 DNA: TGTGCCAGCAGCTTGTCATGGGGACAGGGTCTAGCCGGGGAGCTGTTTTTT
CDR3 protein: CASSLSWGQGLAGELFF

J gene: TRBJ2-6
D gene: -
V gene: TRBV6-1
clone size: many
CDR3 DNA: TGTGCCAGCTTGGAGACAGGGAGGCTCGGGGCCAACGTCCTGACTTTC
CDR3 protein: CASLETGRLGANVLTF

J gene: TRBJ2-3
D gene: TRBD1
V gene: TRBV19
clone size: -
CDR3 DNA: TGTGCCAGTAGTATCACCGGGACAGGGTCAGATACGCAGTATTTT
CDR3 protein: CASSITGTGSDTQYF

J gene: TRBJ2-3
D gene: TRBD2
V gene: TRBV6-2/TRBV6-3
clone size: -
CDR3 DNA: TGCGCCAGCAGTAGGACGGGGGGGGGCACAGATACGCAGTATTTT
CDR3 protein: CASSRTGGGTDTQYF

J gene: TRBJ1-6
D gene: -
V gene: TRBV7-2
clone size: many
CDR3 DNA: TGTGCCAGCAGCTTAGATTCACCCCTCCACTTT
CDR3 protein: CASSLDSPLHF

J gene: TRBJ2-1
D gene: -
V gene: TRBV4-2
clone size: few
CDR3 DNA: TGTGCCAGCAGCCAAGTATCCGGGGACTCCTACAATGAGCAGTTCTTC
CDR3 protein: CASSQVSGDSYNEQFF

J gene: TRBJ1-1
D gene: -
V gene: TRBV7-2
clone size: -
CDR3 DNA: TGTGCCAGCAGCTTACGTTCGGGGGCCACTAAAGCTTCCTTT
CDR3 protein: CASSLRSGATKASF

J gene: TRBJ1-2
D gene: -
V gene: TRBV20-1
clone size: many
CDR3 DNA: TGCAGTGCAGAGGGCGGACGTACCAACTATGGCTACACCTTC
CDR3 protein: CSAEGGRTNYGYTF

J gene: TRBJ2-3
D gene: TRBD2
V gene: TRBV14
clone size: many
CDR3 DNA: TGTGCCAGCAGCACTCTCCAACGGCTAGCGGGGGGACTTCCCACAGATACGCAGTATTTT
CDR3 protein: CASSTLQRLAGGLPTDTQYF

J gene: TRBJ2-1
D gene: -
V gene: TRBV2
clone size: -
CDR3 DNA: TGTGCCAGCAGTGATACTAGCCCAATAAATGAGCAGTTCTTC
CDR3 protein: CASSDTSPINEQFF

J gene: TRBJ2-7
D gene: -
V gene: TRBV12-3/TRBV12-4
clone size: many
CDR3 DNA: TGTGCCAGCAGAGGGGACGGCGGGTACGAGCAGTACTTC
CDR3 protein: CASRGDGGYEQYF

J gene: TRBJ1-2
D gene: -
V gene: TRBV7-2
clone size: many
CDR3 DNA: TGTGCCAGCAGCGCATACGGTACAAACTATGGCTACACCTTC
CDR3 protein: CASSAYGTNYGYTF

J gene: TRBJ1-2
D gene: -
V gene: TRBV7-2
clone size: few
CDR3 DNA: TGTGCCAGCAGCTTATGGGGAAACTATGGCTACACCTTC
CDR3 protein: CASSLWGNYGYTF

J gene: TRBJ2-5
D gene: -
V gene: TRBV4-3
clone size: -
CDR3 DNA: TGCGCCAGCAGCCAGGGACTCGGAGAGACCCAGTACTTC
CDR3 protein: CASSQGLGETQYF